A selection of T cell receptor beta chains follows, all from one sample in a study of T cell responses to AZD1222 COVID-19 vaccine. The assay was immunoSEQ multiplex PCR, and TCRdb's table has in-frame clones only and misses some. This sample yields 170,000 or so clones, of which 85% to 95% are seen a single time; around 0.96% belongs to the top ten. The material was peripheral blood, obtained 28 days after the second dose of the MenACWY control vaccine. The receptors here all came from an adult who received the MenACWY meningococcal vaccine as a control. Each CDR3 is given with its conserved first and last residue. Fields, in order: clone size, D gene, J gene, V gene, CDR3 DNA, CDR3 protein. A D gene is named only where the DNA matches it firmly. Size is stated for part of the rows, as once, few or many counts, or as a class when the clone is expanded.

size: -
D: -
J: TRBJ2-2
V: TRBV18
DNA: TGTGCCAGCTCACCGTCGGACCTAGCTGGGGAGCTGTTTTTT
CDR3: CASSPSDLAGELFF

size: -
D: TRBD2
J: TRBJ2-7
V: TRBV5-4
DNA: TGTGCCAGCAGCCCTAGCGGGGGGGCCTACGAGCAGTACTTC
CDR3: CASSPSGGAYEQYF

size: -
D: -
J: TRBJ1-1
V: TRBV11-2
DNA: TGTGCCAGCAGCTTGGGACGTCTGAACACTGAAGCTTTCTTT
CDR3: CASSLGRLNTEAFF

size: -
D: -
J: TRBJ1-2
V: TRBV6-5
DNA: TGTGCCAGCAGTTACTGGGACTTGGGCTATGGCTACACCTTC
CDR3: CASSYWDLGYGYTF

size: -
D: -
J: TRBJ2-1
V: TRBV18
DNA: TGTGCCAGCTCGCCCCAGCTCAGGGCTTCCTACAATGAGCAGTTCTTC
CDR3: CASSPQLRASYNEQFF

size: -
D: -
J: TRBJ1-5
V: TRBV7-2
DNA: TGTGCCAGCAGCTTACAGAAAAATCAGCCCCAGCATTTT
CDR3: CASSLQKNQPQHF

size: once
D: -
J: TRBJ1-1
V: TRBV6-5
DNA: TGTGCCTCTCAGGGGCCCGTGAACACTGAAGCTTTCTTT
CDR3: CASQGPVNTEAFF

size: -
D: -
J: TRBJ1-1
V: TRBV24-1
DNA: TGTGCCACCTCCACGGGTTATGGCGGAGCTTTCTTT
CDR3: CATSTGYGGAFF

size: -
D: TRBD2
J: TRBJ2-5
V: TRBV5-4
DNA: TGTGCCAGCAGCCCGGAAGCGGGGGGGCGGGAGACCCAGTACTTC
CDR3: CASSPEAGGRETQYF

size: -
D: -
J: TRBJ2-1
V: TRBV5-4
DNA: TGTGCCAGCAGCTTGGGGGCAGGGGCTTACAATGAGCAGTTCTTC
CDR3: CASSLGAGAYNEQFF

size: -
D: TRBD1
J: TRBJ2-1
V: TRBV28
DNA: TGTGCCAGTGACAGGGGCGTTGAGCAGTTCTTC
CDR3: CASDRGVEQFF

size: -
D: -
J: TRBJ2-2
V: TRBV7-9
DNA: TGTGCCAGCAGCTTAGCCCATTCGACTTGGGACACCGGGGAGCTGTTTTTT
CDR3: CASSLAHSTWDTGELFF

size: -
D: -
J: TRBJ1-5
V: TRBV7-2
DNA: TGTGCCAGCAGCTCTAACCCGGGCCCCGTTCCCCAGCATTTT
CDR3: CASSSNPGPVPQHF

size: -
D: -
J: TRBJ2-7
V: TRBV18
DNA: TGTGCCAGCTCACCACCGCCCGGGGTTGAGCAGTACTTC
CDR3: CASSPPPGVEQYF

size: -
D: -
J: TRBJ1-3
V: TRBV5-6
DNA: TGTGCCAGCAGCCCTTGGGGGGGAAACACCATATATTTT
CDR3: CASSPWGGNTIYF

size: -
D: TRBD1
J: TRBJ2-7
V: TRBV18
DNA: TGTGCCAGCTCCCCCGACAGGGCGGAAGAGCAGTACTTC
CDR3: CASSPDRAEEQYF

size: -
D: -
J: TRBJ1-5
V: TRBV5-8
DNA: TGTGCCAGCAGCTTGCGGCCGACTAGCAATCAGCCCCAGCATTTT
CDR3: CASSLRPTSNQPQHF

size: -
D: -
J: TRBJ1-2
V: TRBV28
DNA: TGTGCCAGCAGAATCCAACCGAGTCGCGGCTACACCTTC
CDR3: CASRIQPSRGYTF

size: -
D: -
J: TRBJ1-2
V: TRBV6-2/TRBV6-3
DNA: TGTGCCAGCAGTTACGGGGCTCTCGCGAATGGCTACACCTTC
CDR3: CASSYGALANGYTF

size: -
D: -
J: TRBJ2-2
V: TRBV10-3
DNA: TGTGCCATCAGTTCTTACACAGGGCCGACAACGCGCACCGGGGAGCTGTTTTTT
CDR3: CAISSYTGPTTRTGELFF

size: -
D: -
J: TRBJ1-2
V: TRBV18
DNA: TGTGCCAGCTCACCACCGAAGGCAGGGACAAATCCCCCGGGGGGCTACACCTTC
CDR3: CASSPPKAGTNPPGGYTF

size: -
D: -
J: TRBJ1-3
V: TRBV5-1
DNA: TGCGCCAGCAGCGTGAGGGCGCAGGCGGACACCATATATTTT
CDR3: CASSVRAQADTIYF

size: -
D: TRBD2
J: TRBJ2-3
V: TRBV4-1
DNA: TGCGCCAGCAGCCAACCTCTTAGCGGGGGCCCCGGGACAGATACGCAGTATTTT
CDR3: CASSQPLSGGPGTDTQYF

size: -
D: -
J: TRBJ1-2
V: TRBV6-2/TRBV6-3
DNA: TGTGCCAGCAGTTACGACGCAGGGGCGTATGGCTACACCTTC
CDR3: CASSYDAGAYGYTF

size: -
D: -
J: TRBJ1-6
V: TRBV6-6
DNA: TGTGCCAGCATCAACAGGGAGGGCTCCTATAATTCACCCCTCCACTTT
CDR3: CASINREGSYNSPLHF

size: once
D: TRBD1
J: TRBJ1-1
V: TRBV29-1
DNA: TGCAGCGTTGCTGACAGGGGAATGAACACTGAAGCTTTCTTT
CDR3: CSVADRGMNTEAFF

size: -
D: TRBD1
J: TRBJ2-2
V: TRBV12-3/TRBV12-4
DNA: TGTGCCAGCACCCGGCAGGGGGCCGGGGAGCTGTTTTTT
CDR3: CASTRQGAGELFF

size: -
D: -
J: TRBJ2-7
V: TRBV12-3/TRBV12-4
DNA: TGTGCCAGCAGTTTAGGGGCCAACGAGCAGTACTTC
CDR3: CASSLGANEQYF

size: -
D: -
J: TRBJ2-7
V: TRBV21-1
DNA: TGTGCCTGTTTAACCCGCGGGGAGTACGAGCAGTACTTC
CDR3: CACLTRGEYEQYF

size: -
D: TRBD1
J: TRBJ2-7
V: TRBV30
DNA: TGTGCCTGGGGTGTGACAGGGAAAGAGCAGTACTTC
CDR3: CAWGVTGKEQYF

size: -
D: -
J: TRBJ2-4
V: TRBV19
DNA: TGTGCCAGTAGTACCGTGGACACCAAAAACATTCAGTACTTC
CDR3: CASSTVDTKNIQYF

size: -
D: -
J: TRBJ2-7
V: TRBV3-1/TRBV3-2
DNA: TGTGCCAGCAGCCAAGGGGGCAGGAGCGAGCAGTACTTC
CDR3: CASSQGGRSEQYF

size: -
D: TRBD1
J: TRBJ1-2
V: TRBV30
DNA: TGTGCCTGGAGCGGGACAGTCGGACGGGGCTACACCTTC
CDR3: CAWSGTVGRGYTF

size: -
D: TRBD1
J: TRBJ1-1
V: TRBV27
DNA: TGTGCCAGCAGGCGGGACAGGGGGCGGAACACTGAAGCTTTCTTT
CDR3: CASRRDRGRNTEAFF

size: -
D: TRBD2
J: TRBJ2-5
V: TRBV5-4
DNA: TGTGCCAGCAGACCCGGGGGGAGGGGACAAGAGACCCAGTACTTC
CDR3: CASRPGGRGQETQYF

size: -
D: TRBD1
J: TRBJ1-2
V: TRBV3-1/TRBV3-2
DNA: TGTGCCAGCAGCCAATTCGGGACAGGGGGCAACTATGGCTACACCTTC
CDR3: CASSQFGTGGNYGYTF

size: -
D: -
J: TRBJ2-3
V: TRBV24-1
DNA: TGTGCCCTTTCTCACCAGGAAGGGACGGGTACGCAGTATTTT
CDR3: CALSHQEGTGTQYF

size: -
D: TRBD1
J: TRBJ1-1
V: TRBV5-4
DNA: TGTGCCACGCGGGCCAGGGACAGAACCTCTGAAGCTTTCTTT
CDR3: CATRARDRTSEAFF

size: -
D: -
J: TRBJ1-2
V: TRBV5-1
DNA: TGCGCCAGCTATTCGGGTGACAGTAGCCTCTTCACTGGCTACACCTTC
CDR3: CASYSGDSSLFTGYTF

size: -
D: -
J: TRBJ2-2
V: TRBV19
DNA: TGTGCCAGTAGTTCTTTCGGGGGCCCCGGGGAGCTGTTTTTT
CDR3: CASSSFGGPGELFF

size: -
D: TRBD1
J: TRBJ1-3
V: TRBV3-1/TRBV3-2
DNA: TGTGCCAGCAGCCTCACAGGGGCTGGAAACACCATATATTTT
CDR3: CASSLTGAGNTIYF

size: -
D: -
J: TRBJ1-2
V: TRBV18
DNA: TGTGCCAGCTCACCGTTGGACAGACAACCTAACTATGGCTACACCTTC
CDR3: CASSPLDRQPNYGYTF

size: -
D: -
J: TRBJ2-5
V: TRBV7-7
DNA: TGTGCCAGCAGCTTTAAAGGGGATAGCGAGACCCAGTACTTC
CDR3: CASSFKGDSETQYF